The T cell receptor beta chain under discussion was sequenced for a study of graft-versus-host responses after intestinal transplantation. Across the study: Recipients across the board were started on anti-thymocyte globulin induction, then kept on tacrolimus and steroids for approximately three years.

Germline CDR1 reads MNHEY; CDR2 reads SVGAGI. The CDR3 spans 16 residues. The V gene end was trimmed by 2 bases and the J gene end by 3 bases; junction bases not matched to a gene: 7. Only in-frame clones appear in the TCRdb table, and some are missing; sequencing was by immunoSEQ multiplex PCR. The sample comprises some 69,000 clones, roughly 92% of which are singletons, and about 6.9% rests with the top ten. Study-level points and caveats: Graft-versus-host to host-versus-graft clonal ratios in allografts were high in patients with graft-donor T cell macrochimerism. Among circulating GvH clones, peak levels were associated with early post-transplant declines in HvG clones.

In regard to this clone: The target antigen is unknown.

The sequence was collected from a human patient who received an intestinal transplant, so some T cells may come from the graft donor. The rearrangement uses TRBV6-5 and TRBJ1-3; 7 bases are a match to TRBD1. This material consisted of bone marrow, taken approximately 700 days after intestinal transplantation. CDR3 DNA sequence: TGTGCCAGCAGTTACGATGGGGGGACAGATGGAAACACCATATATTTT. It translates to CASSYDGGTDGNTIYF.